What follows are 3 T cell receptor beta chains derived from one specimen sequenced in a study of T-cell reconstitution after alpha-beta-depleted transplantation in children. Unique molecular identifiers were incorporated into the prepared TCRbeta library. TCRdb fed the PCR reads into MiXCR, producing one record per CDR3 protein. The top ten clones hold less than 5% of a sample with about 610,000 distinct CDR3 sequences, roughly a tenth of them seen once. The specimen was PBMCs from the stem cell graft donor, collected from the stem cell graft. The receptors derive from a human donor who donated a stem cell graft to a child with acute myeloid leukemia.

The CDR3 is CSARDRGDWGNQPQHF. The CDR3 nucleotides are TGCAGTGCTAGAGACAGGGGGGATTGGGGCAATCAGCCCCAGCATTTT. V and J are TRBV20-1 and TRBJ1-5; 7 nucleotides line up with TRBD1. After removal of 0 bases from V and 2 bases from J, the junction contained 7 bases not matched to a gene. Germline CDR1 DFQATT, CDR2 SNEGSKA (reference sequence). This CDR3 spans 16 amino acids.

The J gene is TRBJ2-6, the V gene TRBV30; the match to TRBD1 covers 7 bases. Trimming cost V 4 bases and J 0 bases; bases outside gene matches: 6. Germline values: CDR1 GTSNPN, CDR2 SVGIG (reference sequence). The CDR3 is 16 amino acids. CDR3 loop: CAWNGQALSGANVLTF. The CDR3 DNA reads as TGTGCCTGGAATGGACAGGCACTCTCTGGGGCCAACGTCCTGACTTTC.

The V and J genes are TRBV20-1 and TRBJ2-1; 10 bases fit TRBD2. J gave up 4 bases and V 5 bases, and 5 bases lay outside the gene matches. The CDR3 extends over 14 amino acids. Germline-derived CDR1 and CDR2 are DFQATT and SNEGSKA (reference sequence). The CDR3 protein is CSAPGTSEYNEQFF. The CDR3 DNA is TGCAGTGCTCCCGGGACTAGCGAGTACAATGAGCAGTTCTTC.